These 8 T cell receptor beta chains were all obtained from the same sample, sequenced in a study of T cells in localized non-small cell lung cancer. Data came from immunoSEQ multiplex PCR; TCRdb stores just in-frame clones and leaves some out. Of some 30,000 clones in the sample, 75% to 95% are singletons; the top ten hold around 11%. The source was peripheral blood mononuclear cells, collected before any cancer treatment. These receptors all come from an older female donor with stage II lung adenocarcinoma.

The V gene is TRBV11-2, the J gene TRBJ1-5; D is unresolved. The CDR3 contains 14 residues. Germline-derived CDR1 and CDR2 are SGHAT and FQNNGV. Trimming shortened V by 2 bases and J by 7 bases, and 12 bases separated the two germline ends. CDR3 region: CASSLTPSGQPQHF. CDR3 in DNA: TGTGCCAGCAGCTTAACCCCCAGCGGCCAGCCCCAGCATTTT.

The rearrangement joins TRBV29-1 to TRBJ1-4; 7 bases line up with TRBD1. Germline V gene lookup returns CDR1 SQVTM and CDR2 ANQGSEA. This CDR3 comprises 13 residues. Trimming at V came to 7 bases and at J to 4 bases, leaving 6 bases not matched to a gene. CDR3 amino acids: CSGIQGINEKLFF. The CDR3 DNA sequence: TGCAGCGGCATACAGGGGATTAATGAAAAACTGTTTTTT. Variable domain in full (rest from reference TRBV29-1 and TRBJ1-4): SAVISQKPSRDICQRGTSLTIQCQVDSQVTMMFWYRQQPGQSLTLIATANQGSEATYESGFVIDKFPISRPNLTFSTLTVSNMSPEDSSIYLCSGIQGINEKLFFGSGTQLSVL.

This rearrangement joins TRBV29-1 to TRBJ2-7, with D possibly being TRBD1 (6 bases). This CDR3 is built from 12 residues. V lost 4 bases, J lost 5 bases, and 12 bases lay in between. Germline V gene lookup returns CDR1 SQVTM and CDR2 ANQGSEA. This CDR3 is CSVVGGGDEQYF. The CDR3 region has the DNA TGCAGCGTTGTTGGGGGCGGCGACGAGCAGTACTTC.

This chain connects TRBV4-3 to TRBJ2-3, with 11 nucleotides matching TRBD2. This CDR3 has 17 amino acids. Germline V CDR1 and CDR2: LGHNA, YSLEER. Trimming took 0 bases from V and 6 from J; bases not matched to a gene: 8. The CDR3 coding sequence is TGCGCCAGCAGCCAAGAACTAACTAGCGGGAGCGGCGATACGCAGTATTTT. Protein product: CASSQELTSGSGDTQYF.

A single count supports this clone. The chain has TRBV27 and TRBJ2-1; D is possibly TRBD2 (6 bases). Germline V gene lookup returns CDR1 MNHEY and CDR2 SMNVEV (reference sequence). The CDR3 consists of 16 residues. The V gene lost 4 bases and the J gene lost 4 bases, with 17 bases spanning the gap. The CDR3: CASSSNWAGFYNEQFF. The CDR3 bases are TGTGCCAGCAGTTCTAATTGGGCGGGATTTTACAATGAGCAGTTCTTC.

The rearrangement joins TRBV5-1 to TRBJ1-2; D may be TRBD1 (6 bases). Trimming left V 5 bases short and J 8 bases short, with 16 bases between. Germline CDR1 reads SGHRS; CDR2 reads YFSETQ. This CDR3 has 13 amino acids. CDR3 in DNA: TGCGCCAGCAGTCCTCAAGAGGGGGAAGGCTACACCTTC. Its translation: CASSPQEGEGYTF. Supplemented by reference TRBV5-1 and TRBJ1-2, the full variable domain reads KAGVTQTPRYLIKTRGQQVTLSCSPISGHRSVSWYQQTPGQGLQFLFEYFSETQRNKGNFPGRFSGRQFSNSRSEMNVSTLELGDSALYLCASSPQEGEGYTFGSGTRLTVV.

CDR3 in amino acids: CAISDNQGGRETQYF. The CDR3 nucleotides read TGTGCCATCAGTGACAATCAGGGGGGACGAGAGACCCAGTACTTC. This chain links TRBV10-3 with TRBJ2-5, with D perhaps matching TRBD1 (7 bases). The germline V gene has CDR1 ENHRY and CDR2 SYGVKD. The CDR3 is made up of 15 amino acids. The V end lost 3 bases, the J end lost 4 bases, and 15 bases lay between the germline ends.

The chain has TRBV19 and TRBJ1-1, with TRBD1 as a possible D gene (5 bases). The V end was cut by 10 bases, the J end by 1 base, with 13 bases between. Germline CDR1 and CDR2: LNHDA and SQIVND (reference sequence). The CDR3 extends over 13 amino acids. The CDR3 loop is CATDTRPNTEAFF. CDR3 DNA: TGTGCCACGGACACCCGACCGAACACTGAAGCTTTCTTT.